The T cell receptor (beta chain) described here comes from a study of OX40 agonist ivuxolimab in advanced cancers. Study details: Given to patients was ivuxolimab, an agonistic anti-OX40 (CD134) antibody. General study findings and limits: Several nonresponders also turned out to have low normalized T-cell clonal expansion.

As for this clone: What it binds is unknown.

The CDR3 consists of 15 residues. The V end was cut by 0 bases, the J end by 7 bases, with 17 bases between. CDR1 and CDR2 (germline): SGHKS, YYEKEE (reference sequence). Repertoires were generated with immunoSEQ multiplex PCR, while TCRdb's copy carries only in-frame clones and drops some. Of tens of thousands of clones in the sample, about 85% are singletons; the top ten hold less than 4.5%. The sequencing used CD4+ or CD8+ T cells sorted from blood, collected in a trial of the OX40 agonist ivuxolimab. This TCR derives from an adult with an advanced solid tumor such as melanoma, head and neck, liver or kidney cancer. The V call is TRBV5-5, the J call TRBJ2-7; D may be TRBD1 (5 bases). The CDR3 DNA sequence: TGTGCCAGCAGCTTGGACCGCAGGGTGTCTAGGGAGCAGTACTTC. Translation: CASSLDRRVSREQYF.